A single sample is the source of the 13 T cell receptor beta chains below, sequenced in a study of tumor-infiltrating lymphocytes in primary liver carcinoma. Researchers drew blood RNA from unsorted whole blood and extracted germline DNA as well. Starting material of roughly 550 ng total RNA yielded TCR beta cDNA via a constant-region primer. Investigators got TCR beta libraries out of three nested multiplex PCR rounds, done with slightly modified ARM-PCR. Primers for the first two PCR rounds were TRBV1-TRBV30 forward primers and a C-beta reverse primer (roughly 9 cycles per round). TCRdb re-derived calls from the multiplex PCR reads in MiXCR, one entry per CDR3 protein. The sample includes fewer than 400,000 distinct CDR3 sequences, approximately 54% of them seen just once. The sample taken for sequencing was peripheral blood. The receptors shown here come from a woman under 40 with primary liver carcinoma and hepatitis B virus infection.

Comments on this clonotype: In this CDR3 the conserved last residue, phenylalanine or tryptophan, is missing, so a read error is likely. The chain employs TRBV11-2 and TRBJ2-5; possible D gene TRBD1, 6 bases. The V gene lost 3 bases and the J gene lost 0 bases, with 11 bases spanning the gap. The CDR3 totals 15 residues. The germline V gene has CDR1 SGHAT and CDR2 FQNNGV. The CDR3: CASSLGTRHQETQYL. CDR3 bases: TGTGCCAGCAGCTTGGGGACACGCCACCAAGAGACCCAGTACTTA.

The genes are TRBV11-3 and TRBJ2-5; no definite D call. CDR1 and CDR2 from the germline V gene are SGHNT and YENEEA. Trimming took off 5 bases at V and 7 bases at J, with 14 bases between the two ends. The CDR3 has 13 residues. The CDR3 DNA reads TGTGCCAGCAGCGCCGAAGGGCGAGGGACCCAGTACTTC. Protein product: CASSAEGRGTQYF.

As to this clonotype: A junction boundary mismatches the germline segment, possibly from a read error. The V gene is TRBV12-3 or TRBV12-4, the J gene TRBJ2-2; 7 nucleotides agree with TRBD2. There are 12 residues in the CDR3. The DNA of the CDR3 is TGTGCCAGCATGGGGGGGACCGGGGAGCTGTTTTTC. Translated: CASMGGTGELFF.

Points on this clonotype: The junction differs from germline at one of its ends, possibly a read error. The chain has TRBV12-3 or TRBV12-4 and TRBJ2-5; no firm D call. The CDR3 extends over 13 amino acids. CDR3 region: CTSSWPMVETQYF. The CDR3 nucleotides are TGTACCAGTAGTTGGCCGATGGTAGAGACCCAGTACTTC.

The chain links TRBV11-2 to TRBJ1-4; 7 bases match TRBD1. V was pared by 10 bases and J by 7 bases, with 18 bases of the junction left unmatched. Per the germline V gene, CDR1 is SGHAT and CDR2 is FQNNGV. CDR3 length: 16 residues. The CDR3: CANSLGPGGSFEKLFF. CDR3 DNA: TGTGCCAACAGTTTAGGGCCAGGGGGGAGTTTTGAAAAACTGTTTTTT.

In its sample, this clonotype was seen many times. The chain joins TRBV6-5 to TRBJ2-7; D may be TRBD2 (5 bases). Germline V gives CDR1 MNHEY, CDR2 SVGAGI. Trimming removed 0 bases at V and 6 bases at J, with 6 bases between. This CDR3 contains 12 residues. For the CDR3, the DNA is TGTGCCAGCAGTTACTCGGGGAGCGAGCAGTACTTC. It specifies CASSYSGSEQYF.

The chain is built from TRBV7-9 and TRBJ2-1, with a weak D call TRBD1 (6 bases). Germline CDR1 SEHNR, CDR2 FQNEAQ (reference sequence). The CDR3 is 12 amino acids. The V end was cut by 5 bases, the J end by 10 bases, with 12 bases between. CDR3 coding DNA: TGTGCCAGCAGCATGGGCGACAGGGAGCAGTTCTTC. This gives the protein CASSMGDREQFF.

This clonotype was seen many times. The chain recombines TRBV11-2 with TRBJ2-6, with no clear D. V lost 3 bases and J lost 0, with 9 bases in between. The CDR3 is made up of 16 amino acids. In germline, CDR1 is SGHAT, CDR2 FQNNGV. The CDR3 loop reads CASSFSFGSGANVLTF. The CDR3 nucleotides read TGTGCCAGCAGCTTTTCGTTTGGCTCTGGGGCCAACGTCCTGACTTTC.

The chain has TRBV28 and TRBJ1-1; 7 bases line up with TRBD1. The V and J ends lost 3 bases and 7 bases, in that order; junction bases with no gene match: 11. Germline CDR1 and CDR2: MDHEN and SYDVKM. CDR3 size: 15 residues. In nucleotides, the CDR3 is TGTGCCAGCAGTTTTACCTTACCCGGGACAGTTGAAGCTTTCTTT. It is translated as CASSFTLPGTVEAFF. Variable domain in full (rest from reference TRBV28 and TRBJ1-1): DVKVTQSSRYLVKRTGEKVFLECVQDMDHENMFWYRQDPGLGLRLIYFSYDVKMKEKGDIPEGYSVSREKKERFSLILESASTNQTSMYLCASSFTLPGTVEAFFGQGTRLTVV.

The chain combines TRBV7-9 with TRBJ2-1, with 7 bases aligning to TRBD2. Germline-derived CDR1 and CDR2 are SEHNR and FQNEAQ (reference sequence). The CDR3 is 13 residues long. The junction had 4 bases not matched to a gene; V was cut back by 3 bases and J by 8 bases. DNA for the CDR3: TGTGCCAGCAGCTTGGGGACTAACGATGAGCAGTTCTTC. It specifies CASSLGTNDEQFF.

A note on this clonotype: Relative to the germline gene, one junction end is altered; a read error may explain this. The rearrangement links TRBV6-5 to TRBJ2-4, with TRBD2 identical over 8 bases. CDR1 is MNHEY and CDR2 is SVGAGI in the germline V gene. This CDR3 is built from 16 residues. CDR3 region: CASSDRGGGTKNIRYF. The CDR3 coding sequence is TGTGCCAGCAGCGACCGGGGCGGGGGGACCAAAAACATTCGGTACTTC.

In regard to this clonotype: An end of the junction does not agree with germline; a read error may underlie this. The chain uses TRBV4-3 and TRBJ1-2; TRBD1 might be the D (5 bases). Per the germline V gene, CDR1 is LGHNA and CDR2 is YSLEER. This CDR3 has 15 residues. DNA for the CDR3: TGCGCCAACAGCCAAGGCTCTCAGGGAACCTATGGCTACACCTTC. It encodes CANSQGSQGTYGYTF.

The genes are TRBV23-1 and TRBJ2-1, with D possibly TRBD2 on 5 matching bases. TRBV23-1 carries the ORF label, with uncertain function. The length of the CDR3 is 15 residues. Trimming shortened V by 3 bases and J by 6 bases, and 15 bases separated the two germline ends. The CDR3 DNA follows: TGCGCCAGCAGTCACTCGGGGAAGGGCCCCAATGAGCAGTTCTTC. It yields the protein CASSHSGKGPNEQFF.